This is a list of T cell receptor beta chains from one sample in a study of monozygotic twins with inflammatory bowel disease. From its re-call of the 5' RACE reads, TCRdb lists each CDR3 protein once, without DNA. The table lists fewer than 550,000 distinct CDR3 sequences. The sequencing sample was made of blood. The receptors were gathered from a human donor with ulcerative colitis or Crohn's disease, or a healthy co-twin of an affected twin (not recorded which). The CDR3 runs from the conserved cysteine through the conserved F or W.

>TRBJ2-2|TRBV15
CATSRDWMTSGITGELFF
>TRBJ2-2|TRBV20-1
CSARTDNTGELFF
>TRBJ1-2|TRBV10-3
CAIIESAGGGYTF
>TRBJ2-1|TRBV10-3
CAISRTSGDSYNEQFF
>TRBJ2-2|TRBV10-3
CAISEMGELFF
>TRBJ2-1|TRBV5-1
CASSSGGQGDNEQFF
>TRBJ1-5|TRBV20-1
CSAGGTGVFPQHF
>TRBJ1-2|TRBV5-1
CASRLGQDGYTF
>TRBJ1-5|TRBV5-1
CASSLDGRSHQPQHF
>TRBJ2-3|TRBV28
CASRIGGKKADTQYF
>TRBJ1-5|TRBV6-6
CASFRTNDQPQHF
>TRBJ1-1|TRBV7-2
CASSRGGPPEAFF
>TRBJ2-7|TRBV30
CAGLRGIPYEQYF
>TRBJ2-4|TRBV6-1
CASIQEGSGKNIQYF
>TRBJ1-1|TRBV28
CASRLDGEAFF
>TRBJ1-5|TRBV19
CASSFTPGQGANQPQHF
>TRBJ2-1|TRBV5-5
CASSLAQDSLVHNEQFF
>TRBJ2-1|TRBV29-1
CSVEDPETGDNEQFF
>TRBJ1-1|TRBV6-1
CASMGYTEAFF
>TRBJ2-5|TRBV5-5
CASSLDRGEQETQYF
>TRBJ2-2|TRBV10-3
CAISGANRGRSNTGELFF
>TRBJ2-2|TRBV11-2
CASSSHRDRENTGELFF
>TRBJ1-4|TRBV28
CASSFAGQGPEKLFF
>TRBJ2-5|TRBV29-1
CSVVKGRGVETQYF
>TRBJ2-3|TRBV5-1
CASSEGLAWDTQYF
>TRBJ2-3|TRBV29-1
CSVEPGHGTDTQYF
>TRBJ2-1|TRBV10-2
CASSEWVGRAGINEQFF
>TRBJ1-2|TRBV12-3/TRBV12-4
CASSYQPTASYGYTF
>TRBJ2-7|TRBV27
CASSLSKLHYEQYF
>TRBJ2-7|TRBV5-4
CASSVRQPGRYEQYF
>TRBJ1-1|TRBV9
CASSRRDSDQMNTEAFF
>TRBJ2-3|TRBV3-1
CASSQGLPAGGRGTKYF
>TRBJ2-1|TRBV6-6
CASSRRVSEQFF
>TRBJ1-1|TRBV5-1
CASRQDVWTNTEAFF
>TRBJ2-1|TRBV9
CASSVGSREAYNEQFF
>TRBJ2-5|TRBV12-3/TRBV12-4
CASSRQGAETQYF
>TRBJ2-1|TRBV29-1
CSDWTGNEQFF
>TRBJ2-7|TRBV3-1
CASSATSKGEQYF
>TRBJ2-7|TRBV28
CASRPTGVEQYF
>TRBJ1-1|TRBV20-1
CSAGGQASTEAFF
>TRBJ1-2|TRBV7-2
CASSKQRAEGYTF
>TRBJ1-1|TRBV5-4
CASSSNAGLGNTEAFF
>TRBJ1-1|TRBV29-1
CSVAGTGDYTEAFF